This T cell receptor beta chain was retrieved from a study of T cell responses to AZD1222 COVID-19 vaccine. Regarding this clone: Its antigen is unknown.

TCRdb keeps only in-frame clones here, not all; method: immunoSEQ multiplex PCR. The data contain around 190,000 clones, 91% of them seen just once; the ten biggest clones take up around 1.6%. Both about-4-week and about-12-week second-dose recipients were combined. Points from the study as a whole: Nearly half of unique spike-specific TCRs reportedly avoided B.1.351 and B.1.1.7 mutated regions.

The CDR3 loop spans 13 amino acids. With 5 bases removed from V and 3 bases from J, the gap between germline ends came to 11 bases. V usage is TRBV12-3 or TRBV12-4 and J usage is TRBJ2-7, with no clear D. The receptor's source is an adult who received the AZD1222 COVID-19 vaccine. The sequences come from peripheral blood, collected 28 days after the second AZD1222 dose. CDR3 region: CASSPRRSYEQYF. DNA of the CDR3: TGTGCCAGCAGTCCACGACGGAGCTACGAGCAGTACTTC.